This T cell receptor (beta chain) was identified in a study of T cells in Graves' hyperthyroidism and ophthalmopathy. The study, taken as a whole, reports: From stable hyperthyroidism, ophthalmopathy was separated by a 13 V-J model.

Amplified TCR beta CDR3 regions derived from RNA transcripts. Carried out on the TCR CDR3, a first-round RT-PCR used the HTBI primer set. TCRdb reanalysed the multiplex PCR reads using MiXCR and keeps one entry per CDR3 protein. Of roughly 420,000 distinct CDR3 sequences listed, more than 15% are singletons. Comment on this clonotype: Its antigen is unidentified.

Germline V CDR1 and CDR2: SGHDN, FVKESK. This CDR3 is built from 16 residues. The V segment lost 4 bases and the J segment 8 bases; nucleotides outside the gene matches: 10. The receptor was isolated from a woman aged 18-35 years with Graves' hyperthyroidism. Sequenced material: blood. The V call is TRBV14, the J call TRBJ2-1; 11 bases map to TRBD2. The CDR3 DNA sequence: TGTGCCAGCAGCCTTGTAGCGGGGGGGCCTAAAGATGAGCAGTTCTTC. Its protein product is CASSLVAGGPKDEQFF.